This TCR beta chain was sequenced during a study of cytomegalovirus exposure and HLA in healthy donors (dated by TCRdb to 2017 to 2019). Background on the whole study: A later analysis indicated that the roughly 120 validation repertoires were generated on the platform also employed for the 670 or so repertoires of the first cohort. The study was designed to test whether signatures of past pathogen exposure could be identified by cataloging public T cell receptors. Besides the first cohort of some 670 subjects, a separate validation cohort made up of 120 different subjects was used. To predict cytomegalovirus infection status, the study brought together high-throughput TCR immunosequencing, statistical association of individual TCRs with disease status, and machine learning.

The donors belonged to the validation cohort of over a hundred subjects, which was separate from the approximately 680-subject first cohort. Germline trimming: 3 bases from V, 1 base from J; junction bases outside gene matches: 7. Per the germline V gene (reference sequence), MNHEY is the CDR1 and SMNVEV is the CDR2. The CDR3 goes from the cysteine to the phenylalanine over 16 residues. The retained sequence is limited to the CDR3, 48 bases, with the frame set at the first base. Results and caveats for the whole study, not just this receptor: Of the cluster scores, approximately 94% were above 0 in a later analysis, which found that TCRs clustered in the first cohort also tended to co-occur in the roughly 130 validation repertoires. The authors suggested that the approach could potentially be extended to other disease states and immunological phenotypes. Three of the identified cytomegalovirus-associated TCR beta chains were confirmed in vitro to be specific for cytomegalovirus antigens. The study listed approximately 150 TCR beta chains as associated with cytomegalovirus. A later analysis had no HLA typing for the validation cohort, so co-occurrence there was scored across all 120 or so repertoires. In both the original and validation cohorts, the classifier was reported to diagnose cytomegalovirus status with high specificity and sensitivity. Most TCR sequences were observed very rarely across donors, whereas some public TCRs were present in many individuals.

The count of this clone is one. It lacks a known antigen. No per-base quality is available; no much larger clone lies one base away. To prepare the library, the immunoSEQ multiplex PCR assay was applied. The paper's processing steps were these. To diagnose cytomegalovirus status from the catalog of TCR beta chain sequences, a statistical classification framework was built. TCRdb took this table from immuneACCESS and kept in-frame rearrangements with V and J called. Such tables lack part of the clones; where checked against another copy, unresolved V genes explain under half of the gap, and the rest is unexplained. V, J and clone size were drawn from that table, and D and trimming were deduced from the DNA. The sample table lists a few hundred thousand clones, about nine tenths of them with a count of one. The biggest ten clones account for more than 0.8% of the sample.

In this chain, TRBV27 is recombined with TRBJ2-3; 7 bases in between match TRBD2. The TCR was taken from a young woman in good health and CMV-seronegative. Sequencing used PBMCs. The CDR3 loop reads CASSLLVRGGTDTQYF. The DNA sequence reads TGTGCCAGCAGTTTGTTGGTACGGGGGGGCACAGATACGCAGTATTTT.